The next 3 T cell receptor beta chains were all read from a single sample in a study of naive and memory T cell subsets. Regarding the study as a whole: Especially in CD8 cells, naive repertoires contained a few larger clonotypes, possibly CD45RA-re-expressing memory cells.

The beta constant-region primer was an equimolar mix of two oligonucleotides covering TRBC1 and TRBC2. Four rounds of PCR amplified the ligated cDNA using nested alpha and beta constant-region primers plus SP2. TCRdb recomputed calls from the UMI-ligation and nested PCR reads with MiXCR, one row per CDR3 protein. The sample carries under 150,000 distinct CDR3 sequences, about 20% recorded once. Their cognate antigens are unknown. The material sequenced was naive CD8+ T cells from blood. Every receptor here comes from a human donor in good health.

The table lists this clonotype with a few counts. V usage is TRBV2 and J usage is TRBJ2-3, with a possible D match to TRBD2 (6 bases). The germline gives CDR1 SNHLY, CDR2 FYNNEI. Between the trimmed V and J ends, which lost 2 bases and 0 bases, there was a span of 9 bases. The CDR3 runs to 15 residues. The CDR3 reads CASSELASSTDTQYF. CDR3 DNA: TGTGCCAGCAGTGAACTAGCGAGTAGCACAGATACGCAGTATTTT.

The chain links TRBV6-5 to TRBJ1-2, with 10 bases lining up with TRBD1. The CDR3 is 13 amino acids. J lost 4 bases, V lost 8 bases, and 4 bases had no gene match. CDR1 and CDR2 (germline): MNHEY, SVGAGI. The CDR3 coding sequence is TGTGCCAGCTTGGGACAGGGGAGCTATGGCTACACCTTC. This codes for CASLGQGSYGYTF.

This clonotype has just a few counts. The chain couples TRBV29-1 to TRBJ2-7; D gene unclear. Germline V CDR1 and CDR2: SQVTM, ANQGSEA. This CDR3 has 11 residues. V lost 2 bases and J 4 bases, leaving 6 bases between the germline ends. Here the CDR3 DNA reads TGCAGCGTTGAAATGGGGTACGAGCAGTACTTC. Encoded protein: CSVEMGYEQYF.